The rows below give T cell receptor beta chains drawn from one sample of a study of T-cell reconstitution after alpha-beta-depleted transplantation in children. MiXCR was run by TCRdb on the PCR reads, yielding one entry per CDR3 protein. The sample lists 260,000 or so distinct CDR3 sequences; 12% were seen once. The sample in question was PBMCs from the stem cell graft donor, obtained from the stem cell graft. These receptors came from a human donor who donated a stem cell graft to a child with acute lymphoblastic leukemia. The CDR3 runs from the conserved cysteine through the conserved F or W. The D gene is left open where the match is weak. Size is stated for part of the rows, as once, few or many counts, or as a class when the clone is expanded.

J gene	clone size	V gene	D gene	CDR3 DNA	CDR3 protein
TRBJ2-7	few	TRBV20-1	.	TGCAGTGCTACCCGGCCGAACTACGAGCAGTACTTC	CSATRPNYEQYF
TRBJ2-7	many	TRBV12-3/TRBV12-4	TRBD2	TGTGCCAGCAGTGAAACTAGCGGGAGCGGAAACGAGCAGTACTTC	CASSETSGSGNEQYF
TRBJ1-5	many	TRBV6-2/TRBV6-3	TRBD1	TGTGCCAGCAGTTCCCGACAGGGAGGCAATCAGCCCCAGCATTTT	CASSSRQGGNQPQHF
TRBJ1-3	many	TRBV30	.	TGTGCCTGGAGTTCTGTTGTAGGCTCTGGAAACACCATATATTTT	CAWSSVVGSGNTIYF
TRBJ1-2	.	TRBV7-8	.	TGTGCCAGCAGCTTGAAGAATCTAGGGAATGGCTACACCTTC	CASSLKNLGNGYTF
TRBJ2-3	many	TRBV5-6	TRBD2	TGTGCCAGCAGCTTAACTAGCGGGGGGCGGACAGATACGCAGTATTTT	CASSLTSGGRTDTQYF
TRBJ1-1	many	TRBV5-1	.	TGCGCCAGCACCCGCGACTTAGGGGGGACTGAAGCTTTCTTT	CASTRDLGGTEAFF
TRBJ1-2	.	TRBV18	.	TGTGCCAGCCAACAGGGCCCGGCGCCTAACTATGGCTACACCTTC	CASQQGPAPNYGYTF
TRBJ2-2	many	TRBV7-9	TRBD2	TGTGCCAGCAGCCCCCTTCCGGGGAGGGGGAACACCGGGGAGCTGTTTTTT	CASSPLPGRGNTGELFF
TRBJ1-2	.	TRBV4-3	.	TGCGCCAGCAGCCGGGACGGCCGTCATGGGGGCGAGGGAGGGTATGGCTACACCTTC	CASSRDGRHGGEGGYGYTF
TRBJ2-1	.	TRBV7-9	TRBD2	TGTGCCAGCAGTCACGCGGGGGGCAGCTCCTACAATGAGCAGTTCTTC	CASSHAGGSSYNEQFF
TRBJ2-1	many	TRBV9	TRBD1	TGTGCCAGCAGCTTGCGACAGGGGAGCTCCTACAATGAGCAGTTCTTC	CASSLRQGSSYNEQFF
TRBJ2-7	many	TRBV20-1	TRBD2	TGCAGTGCTAGAGGCCCGGGACTAACCTACGAGCAGTACTTC	CSARGPGLTYEQYF
TRBJ2-7	many	TRBV29-1	.	TGCAGCGTAGGGGACAACACCATGTCCTACGAGCAGTACTTC	CSVGDNTMSYEQYF
TRBJ2-2	many	TRBV7-2	.	TGTGCCAGCAGGGGCCCAGGGTCCGGGGAGCTGTTTTTT	CASRGPGSGELFF
TRBJ2-1	many	TRBV3-1	TRBD2	TGTGCCAGCAGCCTGCGGGGGGGCAATGAGCAGTTCTTC	CASSLRGGNEQFF
TRBJ1-2	many	TRBV3-1	.	TGTGCCAGCAGTTACACCGGGACCCACGGAGGCGGCTACACCTTC	CASSYTGTHGGGYTF
TRBJ1-1	many	TRBV10-3	.	TGTGCCATCTTCAAAAGGGCAGGGGTGAACACTGAAGCTTTCTTT	CAIFKRAGVNTEAFF
TRBJ2-7	.	TRBV7-4	TRBD2	TGTGCCTGCAGCCAGGGGAATGGAGTAGCGGGAGCCTACGAGCAGTACTTC	CACSQGNGVAGAYEQYF
TRBJ1-5	many	TRBV12-3/TRBV12-4	.	TGTGCCAGCAGTTTAAACAGCTATAGCAATCAGCCCCAGCATTTT	CASSLNSYSNQPQHF
TRBJ2-1	many	TRBV7-2	TRBD2	TGTGCCAGCAGCCTACTAGCGTCGAGCTCCTACAATGAGCAGTTCTTC	CASSLLASSSYNEQFF
TRBJ1-5	many	TRBV4-3	.	TGCGCCAGCAGCCAAGACAGCGGCCCTAATCAGCCCCAGCATTTT	CASSQDSGPNQPQHF
TRBJ1-1	many	TRBV27	.	TGTGCCAGCAGTAAAGGACTGAACACTGAAGCTTTCTTT	CASSKGLNTEAFF
TRBJ2-7	many	TRBV29-1	TRBD1	TGCAGCGTTGCGCCAGGACAGGTCAGCCACGAGCAGTACTTC	CSVAPGQVSHEQYF
TRBJ2-7	once	TRBV28	.	TGTGCCAGCAGTTCCGGGGTAATCTACGAGCAGTACTTC	CASSSGVIYEQYF
TRBJ1-1	few	TRBV5-1	.	TGCGCCAGCAGCGCCGTGGGGCTTCGGGACACTGAAGCTTTCTTT	CASSAVGLRDTEAFF
TRBJ1-4	many	TRBV7-2	.	TGTGCCAGCAGCCCGTGGGGTGGGGGAACTAATGAAAAACTGTTTTTT	CASSPWGGGTNEKLFF
TRBJ1-1	many	TRBV2	.	TGTGCCAGCAGTACCAGGGTCCTAAGGACTGAAGCTTTCTTT	CASSTRVLRTEAFF
TRBJ2-1	many	TRBV24-1	TRBD1	TGTGCCACCAGTGACAAGGGACAGGGGAATGAGCAGTTCTTC	CATSDKGQGNEQFF
TRBJ2-7	many	TRBV7-2	.	TGTGCCAGCAGCTACTCGTTACAGAACTCCCTTCTCCTCTTC	CASSYSLQNSLLLF
TRBJ2-1	many	TRBV5-1	TRBD1	TGCGCCAGCAGCCAACAGGGGGGCTCCTACAATGAGCAGTTCTTC	CASSQQGGSYNEQFF
TRBJ2-2	many	TRBV12-3/TRBV12-4	.	TGTGCCAGCAGTTGGGGAACTACCGGGGAGCTGTTTTTT	CASSWGTTGELFF
TRBJ1-1	many	TRBV18	.	TGTGCCAGCTCACCATCTCCAGACACTGAAGCTTTCTTT	CASSPSPDTEAFF
TRBJ2-7	many	TRBV7-2	.	TGTGCCAGCAGCCCCATTCGAATCGGGGGGCCCTCCTACGAGCAGTACTTC	CASSPIRIGGPSYEQYF
TRBJ2-6	many	TRBV12-3/TRBV12-4	.	TGTGCCAGCAGCCCGACCGCAGGGGTTGGGGCCAACGTCCTGACTTTC	CASSPTAGVGANVLTF
TRBJ1-1	many	TRBV5-1	TRBD1	TGCGCCAGCAGCTGGATGGGACAGAAAAACACTGAAGCTTTCTTT	CASSWMGQKNTEAFF
TRBJ2-1	many	TRBV20-1	.	TGCAGTGCTAGCGGCCAGGGATTCAGCTCCTACAATGAGCAGTTCTTC	CSASGQGFSSYNEQFF
TRBJ1-1	few	TRBV19	.	TGTGCCAGTAGTCCCCGCGGTCAGACTGAAGCTTTCTTT	CASSPRGQTEAFF
TRBJ2-7	many	TRBV7-8	.	TGTGCCAGCAGCTCGCTCGTTACTCAGTACTTC	CASSSLVTQYF
TRBJ1-4	many	TRBV5-6	.	TGTGCCAGCAGCCTAGGGCCCCGGGAAAAACTGTTTTTT	CASSLGPREKLFF
TRBJ2-6	many	TRBV5-1	.	TGCGCCAGCAGCTTGGGAACAGTAGCTGGGGCCAACGTCCTGACTTTC	CASSLGTVAGANVLTF
TRBJ2-4	many	TRBV29-1	.	TGCAGCTTTGTTTTCGGACGAGGGGACATTCAGTACTTC	CSFVFGRGDIQYF
TRBJ2-2	many	TRBV18	.	TGTGCCAGCTCACGCGGACAGTCGAACACCGGGGAGCTGTTTTTT	CASSRGQSNTGELFF
TRBJ2-2	many	TRBV9	TRBD2	TGTGCCAGCAGTAGAACTAGCGGAGGACCACTGAACACCGGGGAGCTGTTTTTT	CASSRTSGGPLNTGELFF
TRBJ2-5	many	TRBV20-1	.	TGCAGTGCTAGAGATCAAGGAGGGTTAGAGACCCAGTACTTC	CSARDQGGLETQYF
TRBJ1-2	many	TRBV25-1	.	TGTGCCAGCAGTGTTGGAGCCTTCTACACCTTC	CASSVGAFYTF
TRBJ2-3	many	TRBV6-1	.	TGTGCCAGCAGTGACTGGGACAGCACAGATACGCAGTATTTT	CASSDWDSTDTQYF
TRBJ2-7	many	TRBV5-1	.	TGCGCCAGCAGCTGGGCCGGGACTGACGGCGAGCAGTACTTC	CASSWAGTDGEQYF
TRBJ1-2	many	TRBV6-5	.	TGTGCCTCCCTCGGGGGGGAGGGTGGCTACACCTTC	CASLGGEGGYTF
TRBJ2-7	many	TRBV6-5	.	TGTGCCAGCAGTTACTCAGCCGGAGCCTACGAGCAGTACTTC	CASSYSAGAYEQYF
TRBJ2-7	many	TRBV27	.	TGTGCCAGCAGTTACAGGGCGGGTGAGCAGTACTTC	CASSYRAGEQYF
TRBJ1-1	many	TRBV4-3	.	TGCGCCAGCAGCCAAGATCGCGGACTATGGGCCACTGAAGCTTTCTTT	CASSQDRGLWATEAFF
TRBJ2-5	few	TRBV5-1	.	TGCGCCAGCAGCGAGAGAGGGAAAATAGAGACCCAGTACTTC	CASSERGKIETQYF
TRBJ2-7	.	TRBV27	.	TGTGCCAGCAGTTTGCGCCAGATATCCTACGAGCAGTACTTC	CASSLRQISYEQYF
TRBJ2-2	many	TRBV7-2	.	TGTGCCAGCAGCTTAGGGGGGTCGAACACCGGGGAGCTGTTTTTT	CASSLGGSNTGELFF
TRBJ2-7	many	TRBV5-1	TRBD2	TGCGCCAGCAGCTTCCAGGGACTAGCTAGGAACGAGCAGTACTTC	CASSFQGLARNEQYF
TRBJ2-1	many	TRBV4-3	.	TGCGCCAGCAGCCGCCAACCGAACACACCACCGAGGGATGAGCAGTTCTTC	CASSRQPNTPPRDEQFF
TRBJ2-6	many	TRBV11-2	.	TGTGCCAGCAGTCCTGCCCCACGCAGTTTGGGGAGGGGGGCCAACGTCCTGACTTTC	CASSPAPRSLGRGANVLTF
TRBJ2-1	many	TRBV5-5	.	TGTGCCAGCAGCTTGGTGATGAGCTCCTACAATGAGCAGTTCTTC	CASSLVMSSYNEQFF